This TCR beta chain was identified during a study of T cell repertoires in cytomegalovirus infection. Study information: A matching HLA type, together with CMV infection, was signaled by public TCR beta signatures.

Points on this clonotype: The antigen remains undetermined.

One entry per CDR3 protein, called by TCRdb with MiXCR from the reads. The table includes approximately 730,000 distinct CDR3 sequences, 25% to 35% detected once. Study findings and constraints: Of the TCR beta families, the public ones yielded a cumulative frequency that identified carriers of CMV plus the relevant HLA. The study found HLA-C-restricted CMV-specific TCR beta clonotypes dominating the ex vivo response.

V shed 6 bases and J shed 6 bases, with 13 bases lying between them. CDR3 size: 13 residues. The input for sequencing was cultured CD8+ T cells from PBMCs, taken from culture after CMV antigen stimulation. The rearrangement uses TRBV12-3 or TRBV12-4 and TRBJ2-3; D tentatively reads TRBD1 or TRBD2 (5 bases each). The TCR sequence derives from a human donor in good health (CMV status not recorded). Some clones in this sample may be carry-over from other donors' samples. CDR3 sequence reads: CASSPDGADTQYF. The DNA for the CDR3 is TGTGCCAGCAGCCCGGACGGGGCCGATACGCAGTATTTT.